The 11 T cell receptor beta chains presented below share a single source sample, sequenced in a study of blood T cell repertoires in COVID-19. Only in-frame clones appear in the TCRdb table, and some are missing; sequencing was by immunoSEQ multiplex PCR. The table records over 150,000 clones, approximately 84% of them present only once. Sequencing was done on a sample of peripheral blood. The receptors originated from a human donor with acute or convalescent COVID-19. The donor label of this sample is uncertain.

The chain is built from TRBV30 and TRBJ1-6, with D unresolved. V was cut by 2 bases and J by 7 bases, with 9 bases left in between. The length of the CDR3 is 13 residues. The germline V gene encodes CDR1 GTSNPN and CDR2 SVGIG (reference sequence). The CDR3 bases are TGTGCCTGGAGTAGCGGACCGAATTCACCCCTCCACTTT. Its translation: CAWSSGPNSPLHF.

With regard to this clone: This same CDR3 is encoded by further DNA sequences in the sample. The genes are TRBV19 and TRBJ1-2, with 9 positions matching TRBD1. V dropped 5 bases and J dropped 3; count of bases not matched to a gene: 1. The V gene's germline CDR1 is LNHDA and CDR2 SQIVND (reference sequence). This CDR3 comprises 13 residues. This CDR3 is CASSRDRDYGYTF. The CDR3 region has the DNA TGTGCCAGTAGTCGGGACAGGGACTATGGCTACACCTTC.

This sequence joins TRBV27 and TRBJ1-5, with D unclear. Germline CDR1 and CDR2: MNHEY and SMNVEV (reference sequence). Trimming cost V 3 bases and J 7 bases, with 13 bases left between them. This CDR3 has 14 amino acids. The CDR3 region has the DNA TGTGCCAGCAGTTTTAACGGGAAGGAACAGCCCCAGCATTTT. Protein product: CASSFNGKEQPQHF.

The CDR3: CASSLGTEGSQPQHF. The CDR3 DNA reads TGCGCCAGCAGCTTGGGCACGGAGGGAAGTCAGCCCCAGCATTTT. V and J are TRBV5-1 and TRBJ1-5, with D unclear. This CDR3 region has 15 residues. Germline V gene lookup returns CDR1 SGHRS and CDR2 YFSETQ. Trimming shortened V by 0 bases and J by 6 bases, and 13 bases separated the two germline ends.

This clone was detected only once. V is TRBV5-6 and J is TRBJ1-4; no firm D call. V lost 0 bases to trimming and J lost 4 bases, with 7 bases between them. Germline CDR1 is SGHDT and CDR2 is YYEEEE. CDR3 length equals 14 residues. The CDR3 sequence is CASSLGRFNEKLFF. The CDR3 DNA reads TGTGCCAGCAGCTTGGGCCGGTTTAATGAAAAACTGTTTTTT.

V is TRBV6-5 and J is TRBJ2-7; 7 bases fit TRBD1. J was trimmed by 0 bases and V by 0 bases; bases with no gene match: 5. Germline loops: CDR1 MNHEY, CDR2 SVGAGI. The CDR3 covers 16 residues. CDR3 nucleotides: TGTGCCAGCAGTTACTCTTGGGCAGGGGGCTCCTACGAGCAGTACTTC. It specifies CASSYSWAGGSYEQYF.

The chain carries TRBV11-2 and TRBJ2-7; 9 bases map to TRBD2. With V trimmed by 2 bases and J by 6 bases, 11 bases remained unmatched. Germline CDR1 is SGHAT and CDR2 is FQNNGV. The CDR3 length is 16 residues. DNA for the CDR3: TGTGCCAGCAGCTTAAGCCCTGGATCAGCGGGAGGCGAGCAGTACTTC. This gives the protein CASSLSPGSAGGEQYF.

The chain links TRBV29-1 to TRBJ2-5; possible D gene TRBD2, 5 bases. The CDR3 length is 12 residues. Germline values: CDR1 SQVTM, CDR2 ANQGSEA. V was clipped by 7 bases and J by 1 base, with 10 bases between them. The CDR3 is CSGSERQETQYF. The CDR3 DNA reads TGCAGCGGTAGCGAACGCCAAGAGACCCAGTACTTC. The whole variable domain, remainder taken from reference TRBV29-1 and TRBJ2-5, is SAVISQKPSRDICQRGTSLTIQCQVDSQVTMMFWYRQQPGQSLTLIATANQGSEATYESGFVIDKFPISRPNLTFSTLTVSNMSPEDSSIYLCSGSERQETQYFGPGTRLLVL.

CDR3: CASSLEGDRDNEQFF. The CDR3 DNA follows: TGTGCCAGCAGCTTAGAGGGGGACAGAGACAATGAGCAGTTCTTC. The chain links TRBV11-3 to TRBJ2-1, with 7 nucleotides matching TRBD1. Looked up from germline, CDR1 is SGHNT and CDR2 is YENEEA. The V and J ends lost 0 bases and 5 bases, in that order; junction bases with no gene match: 4. The CDR3 has 15 amino acids.

The V and J genes are TRBV14 and TRBJ2-1; 7 positions agree with TRBD2. CDR3 length: 15 residues. V lost 3 bases, J lost 10 bases, and 12 bases stayed unmatched. In germline, CDR1 is SGHDN, CDR2 FVKESK. CDR3: CASSHSGVFPTEQFF. In nucleotides, the CDR3 is TGTGCCAGCAGCCACAGCGGGGTGTTTCCCACAGAGCAGTTCTTC. Looking up the rest from reference TRBV14 and TRBJ2-1 gives the full variable domain: EAGVTQFPSHSVIEKGQTVTLRCDPISGHDNLYWYRRVMGKEIKFLLHFVKESKQDESGMPNNRFLAERTGGTYSTLKVQPAELEDSGVYFCASSHSGVFPTEQFFGPGTRLTVL.

This chain links TRBV9 with TRBJ1-4; 10 bases agree with TRBD1. In germline, CDR1 is SGDLS, CDR2 YYNGEE. V lost 4 bases and J lost 4; bases outside the gene matches: 10. The CDR3 has 17 amino acids. CDR3 nucleotide sequence: TGTGCCAGCAGCCCAAGGACAGGGGGGATGTTTAATGAAAAACTGTTTTTT. Translating gives CASSPRTGGMFNEKLFF.